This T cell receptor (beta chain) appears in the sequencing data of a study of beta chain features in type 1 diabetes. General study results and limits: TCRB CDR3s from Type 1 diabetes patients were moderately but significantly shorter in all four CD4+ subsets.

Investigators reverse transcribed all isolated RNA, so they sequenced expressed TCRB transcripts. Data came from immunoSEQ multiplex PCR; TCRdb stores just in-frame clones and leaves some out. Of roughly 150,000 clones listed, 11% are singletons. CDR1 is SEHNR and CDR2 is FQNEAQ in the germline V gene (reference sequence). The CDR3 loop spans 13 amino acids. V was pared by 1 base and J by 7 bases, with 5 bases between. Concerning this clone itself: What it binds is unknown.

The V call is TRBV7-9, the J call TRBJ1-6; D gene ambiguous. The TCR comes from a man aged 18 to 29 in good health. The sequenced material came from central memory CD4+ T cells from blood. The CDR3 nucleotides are TGTGCCAGCAGCTTAGGTGGGAATTCACCCCTCCACTTT. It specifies CASSLGGNSPLHF.